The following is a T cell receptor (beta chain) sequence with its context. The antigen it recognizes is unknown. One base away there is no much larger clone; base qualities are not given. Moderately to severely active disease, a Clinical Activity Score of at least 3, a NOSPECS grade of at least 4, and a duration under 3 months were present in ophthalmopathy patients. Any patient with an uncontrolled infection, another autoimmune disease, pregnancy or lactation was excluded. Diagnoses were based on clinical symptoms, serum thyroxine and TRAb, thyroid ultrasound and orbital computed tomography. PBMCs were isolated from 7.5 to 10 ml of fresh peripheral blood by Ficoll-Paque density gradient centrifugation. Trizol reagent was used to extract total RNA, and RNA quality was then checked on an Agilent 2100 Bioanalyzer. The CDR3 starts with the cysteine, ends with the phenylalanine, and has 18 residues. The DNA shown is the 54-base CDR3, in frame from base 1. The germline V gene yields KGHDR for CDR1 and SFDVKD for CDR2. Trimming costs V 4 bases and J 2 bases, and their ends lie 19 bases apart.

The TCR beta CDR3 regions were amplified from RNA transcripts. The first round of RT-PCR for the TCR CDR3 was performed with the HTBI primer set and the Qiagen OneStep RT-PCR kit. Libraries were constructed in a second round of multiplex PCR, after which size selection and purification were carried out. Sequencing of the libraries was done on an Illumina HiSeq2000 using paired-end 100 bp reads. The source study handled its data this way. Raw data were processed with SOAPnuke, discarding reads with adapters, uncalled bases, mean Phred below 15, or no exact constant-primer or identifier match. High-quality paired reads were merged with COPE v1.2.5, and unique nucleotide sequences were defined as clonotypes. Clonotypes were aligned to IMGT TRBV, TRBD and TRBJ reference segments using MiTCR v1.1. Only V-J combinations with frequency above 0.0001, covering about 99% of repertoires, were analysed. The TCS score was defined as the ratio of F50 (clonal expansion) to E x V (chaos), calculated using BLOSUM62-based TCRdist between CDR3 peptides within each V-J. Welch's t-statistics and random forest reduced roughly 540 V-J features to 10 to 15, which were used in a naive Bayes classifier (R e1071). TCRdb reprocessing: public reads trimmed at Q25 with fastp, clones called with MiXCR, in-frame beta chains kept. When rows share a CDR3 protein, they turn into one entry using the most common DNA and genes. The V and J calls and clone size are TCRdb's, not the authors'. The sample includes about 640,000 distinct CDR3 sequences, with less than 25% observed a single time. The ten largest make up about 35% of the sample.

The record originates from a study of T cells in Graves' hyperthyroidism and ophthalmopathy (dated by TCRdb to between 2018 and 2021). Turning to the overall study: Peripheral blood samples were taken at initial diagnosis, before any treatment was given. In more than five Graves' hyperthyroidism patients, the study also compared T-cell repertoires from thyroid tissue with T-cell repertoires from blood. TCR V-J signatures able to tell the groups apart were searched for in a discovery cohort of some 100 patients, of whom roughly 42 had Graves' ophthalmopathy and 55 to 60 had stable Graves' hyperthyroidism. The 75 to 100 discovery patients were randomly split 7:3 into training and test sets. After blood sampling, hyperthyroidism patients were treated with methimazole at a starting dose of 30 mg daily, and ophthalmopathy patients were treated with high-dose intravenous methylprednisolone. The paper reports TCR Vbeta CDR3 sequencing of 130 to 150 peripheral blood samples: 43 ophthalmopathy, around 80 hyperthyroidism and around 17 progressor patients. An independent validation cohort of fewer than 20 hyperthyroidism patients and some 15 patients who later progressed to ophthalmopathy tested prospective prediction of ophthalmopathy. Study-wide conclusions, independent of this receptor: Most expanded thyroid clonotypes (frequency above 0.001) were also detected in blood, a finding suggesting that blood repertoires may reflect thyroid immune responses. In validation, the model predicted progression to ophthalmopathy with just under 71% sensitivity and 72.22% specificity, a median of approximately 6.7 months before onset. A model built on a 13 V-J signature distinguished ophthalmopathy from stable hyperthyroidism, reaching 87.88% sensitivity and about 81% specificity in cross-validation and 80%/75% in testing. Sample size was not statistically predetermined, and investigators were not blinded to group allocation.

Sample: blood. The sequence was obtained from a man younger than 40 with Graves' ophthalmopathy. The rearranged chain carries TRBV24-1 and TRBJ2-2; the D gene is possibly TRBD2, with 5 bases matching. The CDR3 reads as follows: CATSDTRTRGLNTGELFF. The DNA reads TGTGCCACCAGTGACACTAGGACCCGCGGGTTAAACACCGGGGAGCTGTTTTTT.